The source of this TCR beta chain is a study of CD8+ T cells in alopecia areata listed by TCRdb under 2018. Broadly, across the study: Treated patients were enrolled in an open-label pilot trial of oral tofacitinib, 5 to 10 mg twice daily, for moderate-to-severe alopecia areata. The study used high-throughput TCRbeta sequencing to examine T cell clonal expansion in alopecia areata, in both the C3H/HeJ mouse model and human patients. For the treated patients, the SALT score, which quantifies what percentage of scalp surface area is affected, served as the measure of disease severity. Tofacitinib was administered for 6 to 18 months, and 6 months of follow-up off drug were then conducted to assess delayed response and recurrence. The RNA source kit depended on sample type: the PAXgene miRNA kit for fixed scalp, the miRNeasy kit for PBMCs, and the RNeasy kit for mouse skin. On the human side, TCRbeta sequencing was run on scalp tissue and on sorted CD4+ and CD8+ peripheral blood T cells from healthy controls and from alopecia areata patients with either patchy or totalis/universalis disease. Patients on tofacitinib were biopsied at baseline and after 4 and 24 weeks of treatment, and several of the patients also had a later scalp biopsy. TCRbeta CDR3 regions were amplified by immunoSEQ multiplex PCR with 35 Vbeta forward and 13 Jbeta reverse primers. Clonality in the scalp was compared among normal scalp (n=4), patchy alopecia areata scalp (n=8), and alopecia totalis/universalis scalp (n=8). Overall study results and their limits: Compared with normal scalp, lesional scalp, particularly in alopecia totalis/universalis, had higher clonality and more expanded CD8+ clones, which suggests antigenic drive. Unlike mouse skin, which is dominated by gammadelta T cells, normal human skin has resident alphabeta T cells that are also sequenced, and this complicates analysis of the scalp TCR repertoire. Tofacitinib significantly lowered scalp clonality and the number of expanded CD8+ clones among the top 100 scalp clones. Shared TCR sequences between patients were less evident than in mice, which may be partly attributable to HLA diversity in the patient population. Because the treated cohort was small and had only one nonresponder, larger studies are needed to examine links between baseline CD8+ expansion and response. During tofacitinib treatment, many expanded lesional clones stuck around in both scalp and blood, and this persistence may partly explain why relapse happens after treatment is stopped.

A word on this clone: Its target antigen remains unknown. No base-level quality is on record; no much larger clone is a single base apart.

The library was made by the immunoSEQ multiplex PCR assay. RNA was extracted from all samples and reverse transcribed into cDNA as template for TCR sequencing. SuperScript III was used for first-strand cDNA synthesis, primed with a 2:1 mix of oligo-dT and random hexamers. A synthetic immune receptor repertoire was used to assess amplification bias, and residual bias was removed computationally. For the original study's pipeline: Raw reads were preprocessed to remove errors, and CDR3 was defined by IMGT conventions from the conserved cysteine to phenylalanine. Clonality was computed as 1 minus the Shannon entropy, with the entropy normalized by log2 of the number of productive unique TCRs. Scalp TCRbeta sequences were cross-referenced with sorted blood CD4 and CD8 repertoires so that the CD4 or CD8 identity of scalp clones could be inferred. TCRdb took this table from immuneACCESS and kept in-frame rearrangements with V and J called. Such tables lack part of the clones; where checked against another copy, unresolved V genes explain under half of the gap, and the rest is unexplained. The DNA gave D and trimming, while V, J and clone size come from that table. This sample is represented by around 100,000 clones; around 50% of them were singletons. The biggest ten clones account for 9% to 15% of the sample.

Explained via the paper, the time point label denotes: around 26 weeks on oral tofacitinib. The treatment or condition label, read with the paper, signifies: oral pan-JAK inhibitor, 5-10 mg twice daily. Lesional scalp punch biopsies and peripheral blood were collected from alopecia areata patients. After PBMCs were isolated by density centrifugation and stained for CD3, CD4 and CD8, a FACSAria was used to sort CD4+ and CD8+ T cells. The germline V gene yields SQVTM for CDR1 and ANQGSEA for CDR2. The CDR3 spans 13 residues, from the cysteine through the phenylalanine. The sequence is cut down to CDR3 DNA, 39 bases in frame from base 1. V trim: 7 bases; J trim: 7 bases; unmatched bases: 10.

The sequencing used CD8+ T cells sorted from blood, collected at week 24, from a patient treated with tofacitinib. This receptor chain uses TRBV29-1 and TRBJ1-1; 9 central nucleotides agree with TRBD1. This clonotype was sampled from a human donor with alopecia areata. The CDR3 in this case is CSAPTGGRSEAFF. Read as DNA, the sequence is TGCAGCGCCCCAACAGGGGGCAGGAGTGAAGCTTTCTTT.